These T cell receptor beta chains were read from a single sample in a study of vaccination and CD4 T cells after COVID-19. One entry per CDR3 protein, called by TCRdb with MiXCR from the PCR reads. The sample includes 20,000 to 25,000 distinct CDR3 sequences, approximately 48% of them seen just once. These receptors have no known antigen. The sequenced sample was CD4+ T cells from blood, cultured in vitro. Receptor source: a human donor who had recovered from COVID-19. The CDR3 runs from the conserved cysteine through the conserved F or W. A D gene is named only where the DNA matches it firmly. Part of the rows lack a size; the others show once, few, many or a class for expanded clones.

V,size,J,D,DNA,CDR3
TRBV6-1,few,TRBJ2-5,-,TGTGCCAGCACCCCCGGGGAGACCCAGTACTTC,CASTPGETQYF
TRBV19,-,TRBJ1-5,-,TGTGCCAGTAGTATAGAAGGGACTACCTTTGATAGCAATCAGCCCCAGCATTTT,CASSIEGTTFDSNQPQHF
TRBV20-1,few,TRBJ1-5,TRBD1,TGCAGTGCCACCCGGGACAGGGGCAATCAGCCCCAGCATTTT,CSATRDRGNQPQHF
TRBV4-1,-,TRBJ2-1,-,TGCGCCAGCAGCCGTGTGCCAGGACTTTACAATGAGCAGTTCTTC,CASSRVPGLYNEQFF
TRBV19,-,TRBJ2-7,-,TGTGCCAGTTCTAGACAGTCCTCCTACGAGCAGTACTTC,CASSRQSSYEQYF
TRBV2,-,TRBJ1-2,TRBD1,TGTGCCAGCACCGCTGGACAGGTCTATGGCTACACCTTC,CASTAGQVYGYTF
TRBV19,few,TRBJ1-3,-,TGTGCCAGTAGTACGCCGGGTGGAAACACCATATATTTT,CASSTPGGNTIYF
TRBV5-5,-,TRBJ2-3,-,TGTGCCAGCAGTTCTCTAGCGACAGATACGCAATATTTT,CASSSLATDTQYF
TRBV20-1,-,TRBJ1-1,-,TGCAGTGCTAGACCCCGGGACATACCCACTGAAGCTTTCTTT,CSARPRDIPTEAFF
TRBV12-3/TRBV12-4,few,TRBJ2-2,-,TGTGCCAGCAGGGACGTCGGGTGGGAGCTGTTTTTT,CASRDVGWELFF
TRBV20-1,-,TRBJ2-7,TRBD1,TGCAGTGCCACCAGCACAGGGGCCTACGAGCAGTACTTC,CSATSTGAYEQYF
TRBV2,-,TRBJ1-1,TRBD1,TGTGCCAGCAGTGGCGCCTCAGGGGGCCACACTGAAGCTTTCTTT,CASSGASGGHTEAFF
TRBV7-2,-,TRBJ2-2,TRBD2,TGTGCCAGCAGCCCGGGGGGGTACACCGGGGAGCTGTTTTTT,CASSPGGYTGELFF
TRBV28,few,TRBJ2-7,TRBD2,TGTGCCAGCAGTTATAGCCCCCCGCCGGGAGGGTACGAGCAGTACTTC,CASSYSPPPGGYEQYF
TRBV12-3/TRBV12-4,-,TRBJ1-1,TRBD1,TGTGCCAGCAGTCCTCCCCCACAGGGGGAGGAAGCTTTCTTT,CASSPPPQGEEAFF
TRBV21-1,few,TRBJ1-3,-,TGTGCCAGCAGCAAAGCCCCAGTTTACTCTGGAAACACCATATATTTT,CASSKAPVYSGNTIYF
TRBV3-1,-,TRBJ1-1,-,TGTGCCAGCAGCCAAGAGGGGATCACTGAAGCTTTCTTT,CASSQEGITEAFF
TRBV30,once,TRBJ1-1,-,TGTGCCTGGAGGCGGATGGGGGGAAACACTGAAGCTTTCTTT,CAWRRMGGNTEAFF
TRBV20-1,few,TRBJ1-2,TRBD1,TGCAGTGCTTGGGACAGGGGAGCCGATTATGGCTACACCTTC,CSAWDRGADYGYTF
TRBV15,few,TRBJ2-2,TRBD1,TGTGCCACCAGCAGAGGGGACAGGAAGGCCGGGGAGCTGTTTTTT,CATSRGDRKAGELFF
TRBV7-6,-,TRBJ2-7,TRBD2,TGTGCCAGCAGCTTAGCGGGGGGGTCCTACGAGCAGTACTTC,CASSLAGGSYEQYF
TRBV7-3,few,TRBJ2-2,-,TGTGCCAGCAGCTCCCCGAACACCGGGGAGCTGTTTTTT,CASSSPNTGELFF
TRBV9,-,TRBJ1-1,TRBD1,TGTGCCAGCAGCTTCCGGACAGGTAAGAACACTGAAGCTTTCTTT,CASSFRTGKNTEAFF
TRBV7-7,few,TRBJ2-5,TRBD2,TGTGCCAGCATGGTAGCGGGAGGAGAGACCCAGTACTTC,CASMVAGGETQYF
TRBV6-2/TRBV6-3,-,TRBJ2-7,TRBD1,TGTGCCAGCAGTTACGGGGACAGGGGATTAATAAGGACCTACGAGCAGTACTTC,CASSYGDRGLIRTYEQYF
TRBV6-5,once,TRBJ2-3,-,TGTGCCAGCAGATACCTTAGCACAGATACGCAGTATTTT,CASRYLSTDTQYF
TRBV10-3,-,TRBJ1-2,-,TGTGCCATCAGCATTGACAGCAACTATGGCTACACCTTC,CAISIDSNYGYTF
TRBV28,medium-sized,TRBJ1-3,TRBD1,TGTGCCAGCAGTCCTCCGACAGGGGGGAACACCATATATTTT,CASSPPTGGNTIYF
TRBV12-5,-,TRBJ1-5,-,TGTGCTAGTGGTTGGGGGACTGGGGGCAATCAGCCCCAGCATTTT,CASGWGTGGNQPQHF
TRBV5-1,-,TRBJ2-7,-,TGCGCCAGCAGCACGGACCCGGAATACGAGCAGTACTTC,CASSTDPEYEQYF
TRBV20-1,-,TRBJ1-2,-,TGCAGTGCCCTTGAAGGGGGGTATGGCTACACCTTC,CSALEGGYGYTF
TRBV27,-,TRBJ1-6,-,TGTGCCAGCAGTTTCCGGTTAGTTTCACCCCTCCACTTT,CASSFRLVSPLHF
TRBV6-2/TRBV6-3,-,TRBJ2-7,-,TGTGCCAGCAGTCCTCCCTTTAATGGGGACTACGAGCAGTACTTC,CASSPPFNGDYEQYF
TRBV24-1,few,TRBJ1-2,-,TGTGCCACCAGTGATGGGGGCGGATACTATGGCTACACCTTC,CATSDGGGYYGYTF
TRBV19,few,TRBJ2-6,-,TGTGCCAGTAGTAGAGGGGTGGGATTCTCTGGGGCCAACGTCCTGACTTTC,CASSRGVGFSGANVLTF
TRBV30,-,TRBJ2-5,-,TGTGCCTGGACCCCAGCCGACCAAGAGACCCAGTACTTC,CAWTPADQETQYF
TRBV2,few,TRBJ2-5,-,TGTGCCAGCAGTGATAACAGGGCAGAGACCCAGTACTTC,CASSDNRAETQYF
TRBV7-9,-,TRBJ2-7,TRBD2,TGTGCCAGCAGCGCTAGCGGGAGAGAGGGCGAGCAGTACTTC,CASSASGREGEQYF
TRBV7-8,-,TRBJ2-5,-,TGTGCCAGTGAGCGGCTCCCGTACCAAGAGACCCAGTACTTC,CASERLPYQETQYF
TRBV28,-,TRBJ1-5,-,TGTGCCAGCAGGGTACTTAATCAGCCCCAGCATTTT,CASRVLNQPQHF
TRBV6-2/TRBV6-3,-,TRBJ1-5,-,TGTGCCAGCAGTTCGGGACCCTGGTATCAGCCCCAGCATTTT,CASSSGPWYQPQHF
TRBV27,few,TRBJ1-6,-,TGTGCCAGCAGTAGGGCGGGGGCCGGCTATAATTCACCCCTCCACTTT,CASSRAGAGYNSPLHF
TRBV20-1,few,TRBJ2-2,-,TGCAGTGCGCGCCGCGACTACACCGGGGAGCTGTTTTTT,CSARRDYTGELFF
TRBV30,-,TRBJ1-5,-,TGTGCCTGGAGTGATATTGGGGGGGGCCAGCCCCAGCATTTT,CAWSDIGGGQPQHF
TRBV7-2,few,TRBJ2-3,-,TGTGCCAGCAGCTTACCCCGGGTCGGGGAGGAGACGGCGCAGTATTTT,CASSLPRVGEETAQYF
TRBV20-1,-,TRBJ2-7,TRBD2,TGCAGTGCCTTCGGGAGGTTCGGCGAGCAGTACTTC,CSAFGRFGEQYF
TRBV20-1,few,TRBJ2-7,TRBD2,TGCAGTGCTAGAGCACTCGGGACTAGCGGACTCTACGAGCAGTACTTC,CSARALGTSGLYEQYF
TRBV27,-,TRBJ1-2,-,TGTGCCAGCAGCCCTACAGGGAGAAGTGGCTACACCTTC,CASSPTGRSGYTF
TRBV19,few,TRBJ1-5,-,TGTGCCAGTAGTATCTTCCGGGGAGATCAGCCCCAGCATTTT,CASSIFRGDQPQHF
TRBV6-1,-,TRBJ1-4,-,TGTGCCAGCAAGTCCGGGGTTCGAGGGGGAAATGAAAAACTGTTTTTT,CASKSGVRGGNEKLFF
TRBV7-2,few,TRBJ1-2,TRBD1,TGTGCCAGCAGCTCCGGACAGGGCGCCTTTGGCTACACCTTC,CASSSGQGAFGYTF
TRBV5-6,once,TRBJ2-1,-,TGTGCCAGCAGCTTACTCGGGGATGAGCAGTTCTTC,CASSLLGDEQFF
TRBV4-3,-,TRBJ2-3,TRBD2,TGCGCCAGCAGCCAAGATTTACCTAGCGGGAGGACAGATACGCAGTATTTT,CASSQDLPSGRTDTQYF
TRBV20-1,few,TRBJ2-1,TRBD2,TGCAGTCCCCTACGGGGGGATCCACACAATGAGCAGTTCTTC,CSPLRGDPHNEQFF
TRBV5-8,-,TRBJ1-2,TRBD1,TGTGCCAGCAGCGAACAGGGGAATATAGACTATGGCTACACCTTC,CASSEQGNIDYGYTF
TRBV5-3,-,TRBJ1-6,-,TGTGCCAGAAGCTTGGATACGGGGCAGGGGCGCGGTTCACCCCTCCACTTT,CARSLDTGQGRGSPLHF
TRBV28,-,TRBJ2-1,-,TGTGCCAGCAGTGGGCCGGGACACCGCTCCTACAATGAGCAGTTCTTC,CASSGPGHRSYNEQFF
TRBV20-1,few,TRBJ2-3,TRBD2,TGCAGTGCTATGGGACTAGCGACTAGCACAGATACGCAGTATTTT,CSAMGLATSTDTQYF
TRBV11-2,-,TRBJ1-2,-,TGTGCCAGCAGCTTAGATAGGGGTAACTATGGCTACACCTTC,CASSLDRGNYGYTF
TRBV7-8,-,TRBJ1-1,-,TGTGCCAGCAGTTCACAATCCACGGGCTCTGAAGCTTTCTTT,CASSSQSTGSEAFF